This TCR beta chain was documented in a study of T cells after posttransplantation cyclophosphamide. A word on this clone: Its antigen is undetermined.

General observations from the study: Tissue-infiltrating T cells from skin or gut overlapped little with blood T cells. After PTCy, TRB diversity resembled that of CNI/methotrexate controls. Donor CD8+ memory clones often dominated recipient blood repertoires at later times.

Controls had myeloablative marrow grafts with methotrexate and calcineurin inhibitor, sampled at 1 year. The assay was immunoSEQ multiplex PCR, and TCRdb's table has in-frame clones only and misses some. The table shows under 5,000 clones, with about 69% occurring only once. Germline-derived CDR1 and CDR2 are MNHEY and SVGAGI. Trimming pared 4 bases from V and 4 bases from J, leaving 10 bases between. CDR3 length: 14 amino acids. The sample in question was PBMCs, obtained after allogeneic stem cell transplant with calcineurin inhibitor and methotrexate. The chain links TRBV6-5 to TRBJ2-2; TRBD2 is a possible D gene (5 bases). The receptor was isolated from a female patient aged 45-60 years who received an allogeneic stem cell transplant from an unrelated donor, was CMV-positive, and had acute and chronic GVHD. Some T cells may be graft donor cells. The CDR3 DNA reads TGTGCCAGCAGTTCACGGCGGGTCACCGGGGAGCTGTTTTTT. Translated, it gives CASSSRRVTGELFF.